The source of this TCR beta chain is a study of blood T cell repertoires in COVID-19. Background on the study: The origin of the acute and convalescent COVID-19 samples was the United States, Italy and Spain.

This CDR3 contains 15 residues. CDR1 SGDLS and CDR2 YYNGEE come from the germline V gene. With 2 bases clipped from V and 2 bases from J, the junction kept 4 bases outside the gene matches. Original methodology: Amplification of reference gene primers provided the estimated nucleated cell counts. Clones were sequenced by immunoSEQ multiplex PCR, and TCRdb holds only the in-frame ones, with some missing. V, J and clone size were drawn from that table, and D and trimming were deduced from the DNA. The sample has about 200,000 clones, around 80% seen once. The gene calls are TRBV9 and TRBJ1-3; TRBD1 agrees at 7 bases. Sequenced input: peripheral blood. The TCR comes from a woman between 65 and 79 years old with acute or convalescent COVID-19. CDR3: CASSVEGAAGNTIYF. CDR3 nucleotide sequence: TGTGCCAGCAGCGTGGAGGGGGCAGCTGGAAACACCATATATTTT.